This TCR beta chain is from a study of blood T cells in healthy people across ages. The second PCR ran roughly 6 to 11 cycles with a sample-barcoded 5' primer and J-beta primers. TCRdb reanalysed the 5' RACE reads using MiXCR and keeps one entry per CDR3 protein. The sample lists around 1,600,000 distinct CDR3 sequences, roughly 43% occurring once. Germline V gene sequence: CDR1 MNHEY, CDR2 SVGAGI. V was clipped by 2 bases and J by 6 bases; unmatched bases: 4. This CDR3 comprises 14 residues. At least 5 micrograms of total RNA were extracted per sample. The receptor's source is a woman aged 18-29 years in good health. Sequencing was carried out using blood. This sequence joins TRBV6-5 and TRBJ1-5; the match to TRBD1 covers 7 bases. The CDR3 coding sequence is TGTGCCAGCAGTTACGACAGGGCGGGTCAGCCCCAGCATTTT. Amino acid sequence: CASSYDRAGQPQHF.